This TCR beta chain was obtained from a study of blood T cell repertoires in COVID-19. Whole-study context: COVID-19 samples, acute and convalescent, were from the United States, Italy and Spain. PBMCs, B-cell-depleted T cells, or T cells provided the cDNA or gDNA that made up the material.

All recovered Cohort 3 donors got two negative PCRs, got clearance, or saw symptom resolution. Germline CDR1 SNHLY, CDR2 FYNNEI. V was clipped by 0 bases and J by 1 base, with 15 bases between them. This CDR3 comprises 17 residues. In the authors' workflow: For nucleated cells, counts were estimated from reference gene primer amplification. Produced via immunoSEQ multiplex PCR; TCRdb's table is partial and in-frame only. Clonal size and the V and J genes are those of that table, whereas D and trimming came from the DNA. The table lists approximately 160,000 clones, about 90% of them singletons. The TCR originated in a woman between 45 and 60 years old who had recovered from COVID-19. The chain employs TRBV2 and TRBJ2-5; D not certain. The sample comprised PBMCs or T cells enriched from blood (not recorded which). The CDR3 here is CASSEAQPDSGQETQYF. The CDR3 DNA reads TGTGCCAGCAGTGAAGCTCAGCCAGACTCCGGCCAAGAGACCCAGTACTTC. The variable domain in full, with the rest retrieved from reference TRBV2 and TRBJ2-5, is EPEVTQTPSHQVTQMGQEVILRCVPISNHLYFYWYRQILGQKVEFLVSFYNNEISEKSEIFDDQFSVERPDGSNFTLKIRSTKLEDSAMYFCASSEAQPDSGQETQYFGPGTRLLVL.